This TCR beta chain came from a study of CD8+ T cells in alopecia areata. Broader study findings: Clonality in lesional scalp, especially alopecia totalis/universalis, exceeded that of normal scalp.

Regarding treatment: oral pan-JAK inhibitor, 5-10 mg twice daily. Extracted RNA was reverse transcribed into cDNA, the sequencing template. The data were produced by immunoSEQ multiplex PCR, yet TCRdb's version contains in-frame clones alone and is incomplete. The sample holds about 200,000 clones, 58% seen once. Details on this clone: Its antigen is currently unknown.

CDR1 and CDR2 from the germline V gene are MNHNY and SVGAGI (reference sequence). V lost 11 bases and J lost 7; bases outside the gene matches: 14. The CDR3 is made up of 14 amino acids. The sequencing used CD4+ T cells sorted from blood, collected at week 24, from a patient treated with tofacitinib. This clonotype was sampled from a human donor with alopecia areata. The J gene is TRBJ2-3, the V gene TRBV6-6; 8 bases line up with TRBD2. The CDR3 DNA follows: TGTGCCGGCCGGGAGGAGCGGGAGAAAAATACGCAGTATTTT. It yields the protein CAGREEREKNTQYF.